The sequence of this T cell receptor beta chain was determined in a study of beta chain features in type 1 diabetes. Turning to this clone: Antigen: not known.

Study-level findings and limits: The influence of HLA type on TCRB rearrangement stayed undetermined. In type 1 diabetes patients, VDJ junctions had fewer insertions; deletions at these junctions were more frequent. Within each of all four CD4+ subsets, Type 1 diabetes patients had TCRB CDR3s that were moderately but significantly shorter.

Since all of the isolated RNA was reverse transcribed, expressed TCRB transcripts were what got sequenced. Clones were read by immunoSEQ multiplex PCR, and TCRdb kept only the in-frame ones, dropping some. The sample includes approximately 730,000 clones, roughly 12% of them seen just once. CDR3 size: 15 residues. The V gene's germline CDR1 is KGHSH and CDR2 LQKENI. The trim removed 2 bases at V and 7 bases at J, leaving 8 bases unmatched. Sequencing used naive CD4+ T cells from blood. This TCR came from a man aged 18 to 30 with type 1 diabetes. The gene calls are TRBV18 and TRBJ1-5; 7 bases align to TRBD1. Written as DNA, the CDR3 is TGTGCCAGCTCACCATTCCCAGGGGGAGGGCAGCCCCAGCATTTT. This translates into CASSPFPGGGQPQHF. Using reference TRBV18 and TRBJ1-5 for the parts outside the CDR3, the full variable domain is NAGVMQNPRHLVRRRGQEARLRCSPMKGHSHVYWYRQLPEEGLKFMVYLQKENIIDESGMPKERFSAEFPKEGPSILRIQQVVRGDSAAYFCASSPFPGGGQPQHFGDGTRLSIL.